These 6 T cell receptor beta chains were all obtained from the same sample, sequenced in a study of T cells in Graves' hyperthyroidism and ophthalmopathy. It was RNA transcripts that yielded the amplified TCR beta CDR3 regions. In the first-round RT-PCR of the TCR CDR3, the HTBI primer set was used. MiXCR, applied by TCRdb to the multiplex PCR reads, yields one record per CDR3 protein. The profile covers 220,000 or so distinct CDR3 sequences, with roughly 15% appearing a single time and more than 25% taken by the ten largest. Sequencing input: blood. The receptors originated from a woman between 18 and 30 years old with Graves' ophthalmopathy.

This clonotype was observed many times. The CDR3 spells CASSRGLAGEVAEQYF. CDR3 bases: TGCGCCAGCAGCCGGGGACTAGCGGGAGAGGTCGCCGAGCAGTACTTC. The chain recombines TRBV4-1 with TRBJ2-7; 14 bases align to TRBD2. The CDR3 consists of 16 residues. The V gene's germline CDR1 is MGHRA and CDR2 YSYEKL. V was pared by 4 bases and J by 6 bases, with 8 bases of the junction left unmatched.

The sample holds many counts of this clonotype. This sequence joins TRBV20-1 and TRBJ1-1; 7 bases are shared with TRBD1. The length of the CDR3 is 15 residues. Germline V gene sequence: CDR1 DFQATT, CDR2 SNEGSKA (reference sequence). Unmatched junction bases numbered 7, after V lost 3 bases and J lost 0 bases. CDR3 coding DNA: TGCAGTGCTAGCGAGGGGGCGCGGGTGAACACTGAAGCTTTCTTT. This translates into CSASEGARVNTEAFF.

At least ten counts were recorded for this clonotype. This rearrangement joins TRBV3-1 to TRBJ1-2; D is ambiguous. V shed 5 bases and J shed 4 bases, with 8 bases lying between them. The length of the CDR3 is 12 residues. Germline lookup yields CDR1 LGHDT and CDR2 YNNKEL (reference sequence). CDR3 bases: TGTGCCAGCAGCGTGGCGAGCTATGGCTACACCTTC. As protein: CASSVASYGYTF.

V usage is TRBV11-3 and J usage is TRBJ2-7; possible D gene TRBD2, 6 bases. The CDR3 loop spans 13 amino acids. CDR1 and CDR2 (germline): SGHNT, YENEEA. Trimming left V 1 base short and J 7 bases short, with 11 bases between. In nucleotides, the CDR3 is TGTGCCAGCAGCTTAGGATCGGGAGTAGAGCAGTACTTC. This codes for CASSLGSGVEQYF.

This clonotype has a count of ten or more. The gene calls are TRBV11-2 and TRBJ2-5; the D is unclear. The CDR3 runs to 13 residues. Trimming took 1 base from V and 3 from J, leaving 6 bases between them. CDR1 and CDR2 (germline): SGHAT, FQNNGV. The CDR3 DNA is TGTGCCAGCAGCTTAGGAGTAAAAGAGACCCAGTACTTC. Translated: CASSLGVKETQYF.

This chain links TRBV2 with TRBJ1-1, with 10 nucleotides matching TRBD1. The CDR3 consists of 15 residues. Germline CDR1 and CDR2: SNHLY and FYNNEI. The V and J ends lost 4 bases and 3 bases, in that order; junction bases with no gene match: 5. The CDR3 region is CASSAPGTGDTEAFF. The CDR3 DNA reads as TGTGCCAGCAGTGCTCCAGGGACAGGGGACACTGAAGCTTTCTTT.